A selection of T cell receptor beta chains follows, all from one sample in a study of long-term antiretroviral therapy in people with HIV. Libraries were prepared by immunoSEQ multiplex PCR; TCRdb keeps only in-frame clonotypes and omits some of them. The sample gives tens of thousands of clones, roughly four fifths of which show up once; around 6.1% is in the top ten. Sequenced here: unsorted PBMCs, sampled 0.6 years after starting antiretroviral therapy. All receptors come from a man between 18 and 35 years old with HIV. The CDR3 runs from the conserved cysteine through the conserved F or W. A D gene is named only where the DNA matches it firmly. Clone size, where shown, is once, few, many, or a class for clones that have expanded.

clone size: few
D gene: TRBD1
J gene: TRBJ1-2
V gene: TRBV19
CDR3 protein: CASSPWDSKNYGYTF
CDR3 DNA: TGTGCCAGTAGTCCCTGGGACAGCAAAAACTATGGCTACACCTTC

clone size: NA
D gene: TRBD2
J gene: TRBJ2-2
V gene: TRBV7-2
CDR3 protein: CASIQSAGVQNTGELFF
CDR3 DNA: TGTGCCAGCATCCAATCAGCGGGAGTTCAGAACACCGGGGAGCTGTTTTTT

clone size: NA
D gene: NA
J gene: TRBJ2-7
V gene: TRBV7-6
CDR3 protein: CASSPEVAVSYEQYF
CDR3 DNA: TGTGCCAGCAGCCCAGAGGTGGCGGTCTCCTACGAGCAGTACTTC

clone size: NA
D gene: NA
J gene: TRBJ1-5
V gene: TRBV18
CDR3 protein: CASSPRTGNQPQHF
CDR3 DNA: TGTGCCAGCTCACCCCGTACGGGCAATCAGCCCCAGCATTTT

clone size: NA
D gene: NA
J gene: TRBJ2-2
V gene: TRBV10-1
CDR3 protein: CASSDHANTGELFF
CDR3 DNA: TGCGCCAGCAGTGACCACGCGAACACCGGGGAGCTGTTTTTT

clone size: NA
D gene: TRBD1
J gene: TRBJ1-1
V gene: TRBV10-3
CDR3 protein: CAISEYEGGYSEAFF
CDR3 DNA: TGTGCCATCAGTGAGTATGAAGGGGGCTATTCTGAAGCTTTCTTT

clone size: NA
D gene: TRBD2
J gene: TRBJ2-1
V gene: TRBV11-2
CDR3 protein: CASSRGTSGSAASVEQFF
CDR3 DNA: TGTGCCAGCAGCCGAGGGACTAGCGGGTCGGCAGCGTCAGTTGAGCAGTTCTTC

clone size: NA
D gene: NA
J gene: TRBJ2-7
V gene: TRBV28
CDR3 protein: CASSLLAAPREQYF
CDR3 DNA: TGTGCCAGCAGTTTACTGGCGGCTCCTCGCGAGCAGTACTTC

clone size: once
D gene: TRBD1
J gene: TRBJ1-2
V gene: TRBV28
CDR3 protein: CASTPSPGQGSGYTF
CDR3 DNA: TGTGCCAGCACCCCCAGCCCGGGACAGGGTAGCGGCTACACCTTC

clone size: once
D gene: NA
J gene: TRBJ2-5
V gene: TRBV30
CDR3 protein: CAWSAPETQYF
CDR3 DNA: TGTGCCTGGAGTGCCCCGGAGACCCAGTACTTC

clone size: NA
D gene: NA
J gene: TRBJ2-7
V gene: TRBV4-3
CDR3 protein: CASSQDRGGGYEQYF
CDR3 DNA: TGCGCCAGCAGCCAAGATAGGGGAGGCGGCTACGAGCAGTACTTC

clone size: once
D gene: NA
J gene: TRBJ2-5
V gene: TRBV27
CDR3 protein: CASSLSRIGAQTQYF
CDR3 DNA: TGTGCCAGCAGTTTAAGCCGCATTGGGGCTCAGACCCAGTACTTC

clone size: once
D gene: NA
J gene: TRBJ2-2
V gene: TRBV11-2
CDR3 protein: CASSLSLRGPGELFF
CDR3 DNA: TGTGCCAGCAGCTTAAGTCTCAGGGGACCCGGGGAGCTGTTTTTT

clone size: few
D gene: TRBD1
J gene: TRBJ2-2
V gene: TRBV7-7
CDR3 protein: CAVQGRHPGELFF
CDR3 DNA: TGTGCGGTACAGGGGAGACACCCCGGGGAGCTGTTTTTT

clone size: NA
D gene: NA
J gene: TRBJ2-5
V gene: TRBV5-1
CDR3 protein: CASRRPVEETQYF
CDR3 DNA: TGCGCCAGCAGGCGACCCGTAGAAGAGACCCAGTACTTC

clone size: NA
D gene: TRBD2
J gene: TRBJ2-7
V gene: TRBV5-1
CDR3 protein: CASSLALAGVYEQYF
CDR3 DNA: TGCGCCAGCAGCTTGGCCCTAGCGGGAGTCTACGAGCAGTACTTC

clone size: NA
D gene: NA
J gene: TRBJ2-7
V gene: TRBV2
CDR3 protein: CASTEITYEQYF
CDR3 DNA: TGTGCCAGCACGGAAATAACCTACGAGCAGTACTTC

clone size: NA
D gene: NA
J gene: TRBJ2-2
V gene: TRBV14
CDR3 protein: CASSQDPPGDPTGELFF
CDR3 DNA: TGTGCCAGCAGCCAAGATCCCCCGGGAGACCCCACCGGGGAGCTGTTTTTT

clone size: few
D gene: NA
J gene: TRBJ2-2
V gene: TRBV18
CDR3 protein: CASSGAGSTGELFF
CDR3 DNA: TGTGCCAGCTCAGGTGCGGGGTCCACCGGGGAGCTGTTTTTT

clone size: NA
D gene: NA
J gene: TRBJ2-7
V gene: TRBV7-2
CDR3 protein: CASSLAGGQNYEQYF
CDR3 DNA: TGTGCCAGCAGCTTAGCGGGGGGACAGAACTACGAGCAGTACTTC

clone size: NA
D gene: TRBD2
J gene: TRBJ2-1
V gene: TRBV13
CDR3 protein: CASSLMRGGEQFF
CDR3 DNA: TGTGCCAGCAGCTTAATGAGGGGAGGGGAGCAGTTCTTC